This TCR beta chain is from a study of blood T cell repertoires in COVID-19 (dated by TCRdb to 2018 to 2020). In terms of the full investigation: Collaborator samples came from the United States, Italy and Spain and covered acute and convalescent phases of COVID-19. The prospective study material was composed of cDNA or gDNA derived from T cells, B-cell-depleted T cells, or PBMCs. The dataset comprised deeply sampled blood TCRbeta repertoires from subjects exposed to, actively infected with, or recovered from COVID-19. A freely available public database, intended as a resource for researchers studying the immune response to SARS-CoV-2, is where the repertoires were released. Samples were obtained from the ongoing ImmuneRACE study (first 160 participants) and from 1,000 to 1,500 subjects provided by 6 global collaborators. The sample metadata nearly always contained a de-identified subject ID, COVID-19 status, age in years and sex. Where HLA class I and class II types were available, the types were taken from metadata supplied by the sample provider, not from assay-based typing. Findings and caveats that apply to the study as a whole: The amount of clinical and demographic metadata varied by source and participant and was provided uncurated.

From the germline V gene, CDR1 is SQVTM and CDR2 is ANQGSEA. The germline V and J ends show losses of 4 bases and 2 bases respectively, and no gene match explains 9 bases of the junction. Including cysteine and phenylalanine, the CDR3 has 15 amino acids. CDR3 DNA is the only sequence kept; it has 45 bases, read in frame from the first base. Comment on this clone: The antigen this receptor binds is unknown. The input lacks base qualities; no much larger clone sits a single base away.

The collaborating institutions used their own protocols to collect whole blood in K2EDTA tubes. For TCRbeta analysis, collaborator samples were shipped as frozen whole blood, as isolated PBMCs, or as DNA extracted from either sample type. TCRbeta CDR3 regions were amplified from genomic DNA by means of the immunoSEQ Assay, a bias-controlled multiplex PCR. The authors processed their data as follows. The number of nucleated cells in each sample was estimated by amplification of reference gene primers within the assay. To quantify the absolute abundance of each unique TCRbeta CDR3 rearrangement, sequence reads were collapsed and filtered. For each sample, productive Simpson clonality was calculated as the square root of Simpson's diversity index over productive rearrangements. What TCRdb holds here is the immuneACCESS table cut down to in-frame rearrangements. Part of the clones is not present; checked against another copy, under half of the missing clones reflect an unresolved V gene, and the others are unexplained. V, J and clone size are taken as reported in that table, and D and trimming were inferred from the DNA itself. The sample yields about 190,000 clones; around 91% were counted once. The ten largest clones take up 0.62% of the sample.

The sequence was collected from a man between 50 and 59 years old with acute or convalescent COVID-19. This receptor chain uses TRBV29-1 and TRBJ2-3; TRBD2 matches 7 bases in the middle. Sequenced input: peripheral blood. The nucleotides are TGCAGCGTTGTTCGACTAGCACAAAACACAGATACGCAGTATTTT. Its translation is CSVVRLAQNTDTQYF.